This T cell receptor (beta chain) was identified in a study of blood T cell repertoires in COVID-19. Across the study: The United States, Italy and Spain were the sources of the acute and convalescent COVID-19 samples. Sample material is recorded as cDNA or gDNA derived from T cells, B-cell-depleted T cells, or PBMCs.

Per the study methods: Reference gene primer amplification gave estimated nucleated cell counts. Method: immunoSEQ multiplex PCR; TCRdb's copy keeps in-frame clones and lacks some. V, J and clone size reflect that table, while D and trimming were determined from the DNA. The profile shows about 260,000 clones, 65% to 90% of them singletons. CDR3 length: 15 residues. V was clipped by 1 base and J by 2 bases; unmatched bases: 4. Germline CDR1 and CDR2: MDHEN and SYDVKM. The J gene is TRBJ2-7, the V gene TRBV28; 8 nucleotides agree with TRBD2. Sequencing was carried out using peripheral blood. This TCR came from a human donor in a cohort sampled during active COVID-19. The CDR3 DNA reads TGTGCCAGCAGTTTATCTTCCGGGAGGGCCTACGAGCAGTACTTC. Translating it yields CASSLSSGRAYEQYF.